This entry lists 21 T cell receptor beta chains sequenced from one sample in a study of shared clonotypes between healthy human individuals. Using immunoSEQ multiplex PCR, the repertoire was profiled, and TCRdb retains in-frame clones only, with some absent. The repertoire holds 2.3 million or so clones, with over 90% as singletons. The sample consisted of naive CD4+ T cells from PBMCs. Described subset: CD45RA+ positively selected. These receptors came from a man younger than 35 in good health. Some clones in this sample may be carry-over from other donors' samples.

The sample holds one count of this clone. The genes are TRBV25-1 and TRBJ2-5; no definite D call. The J call may be wrong; the DNA end is better matched by TRBJ2-7. The germline V gene encodes CDR1 MGHDK and CDR2 SYGVNS. The CDR3 length is 14 residues. CDR3 loop: CASSESGSLYEQYF. The CDR3 region has the DNA TGTGCCAGCAGTGAATCAGGCAGCCTCTACGAGCAGTACTTC.

This clone was found once. The chain joins TRBV7-2 to TRBJ2-4; 8 bases agree with TRBD1. CDR3 size: 17 residues. Germline-derived CDR1 and CDR2 are SGHTA and FQGNSA. The ends lost 1 base at V and 0 bases at J; junction bases unmatched: 5. The CDR3 region has the DNA TGTGCCAGCAGCTTAGGGGGGACAGGACTAGCCAAAAACATTCAGTACTTC. This translates into CASSLGGTGLAKNIQYF.

A word on this clone: This same CDR3 is encoded by further DNA sequences in the sample. The J gene is TRBJ2-5, the V gene TRBV18; D may be TRBD2 (6 bases). The CDR3 runs to 13 residues. V lost 6 bases and J lost 1, with 9 bases in between. The germline V gene has CDR1 KGHSH and CDR2 LQKENI. For the CDR3, the DNA is TGTGCCAGCTCTCGGGGGTCCCAAGAGACCCAGTACTTC. Translated: CASSRGSQETQYF. The full variable domain, in which reference TRBV18 and TRBJ2-5 provide the parts outside the CDR3, is NAGVMQNPRHLVRRRGQEARLRCSPMKGHSHVYWYRQLPEEGLKFMVYLQKENIIDESGMPKERFSAEFPKEGPSILRIQQVVRGDSAAYFCASSRGSQETQYFGPGTRLLVL.

Notes on this clone: Other nucleotide sequences in the sample specify the same CDR3. The V gene is TRBV7-9, the J gene TRBJ1-2; 7 bases line up with TRBD1. V shed 5 bases, J shed 5 bases, and the junction held 2 bases outside the gene matches. Germline CDR1 SEHNR, CDR2 FQNEAQ (reference sequence). The CDR3 contains 12 residues. The DNA of the CDR3 is TGTGCCAGCAGCCCGACAGGGTATGGCTACACCTTC. Translating it yields CASSPTGYGYTF.

V is TRBV28 and J is TRBJ1-1; possible D gene TRBD1, 5 bases. Germline lookup yields CDR1 MDHEN and CDR2 SYDVKM. The CDR3 is made up of 14 amino acids. V lost 1 base and J lost 9, with 15 bases in between. The CDR3 bases are TGTGCCAGCAGTTTATCGGCTCTCGGGGGTAAAGCTTTCTTT. Translating gives CASSLSALGGKAFF. Together with reference TRBV28 and TRBJ1-1, the CDR3 gives the full variable domain: DVKVTQSSRYLVKRTGEKVFLECVQDMDHENMFWYRQDPGLGLRLIYFSYDVKMKEKGDIPEGYSVSREKKERFSLILESASTNQTSMYLCASSLSALGGKAFFGQGTRLTVV.

This rearrangement joins TRBV9 to TRBJ1-4; TRBD1 might be the D (6 bases). V lost 1 base and J 4 bases, leaving 14 bases between the germline ends. Per the germline V gene, CDR1 is SGDLS and CDR2 is YYNGEE. The CDR3 totals 16 residues. The CDR3 bases are TGTGCCAGCAGCGTAAATTTAGGGGGAGGTAATGAAAAACTGTTTTTT. Encoded protein: CASSVNLGGGNEKLFF. The entire variable domain, with the rest obtained from reference TRBV9 and TRBJ1-4, is as follows: DSGVTQTPKHLITATGQRVTLRCSPRSGDLSVYWYQQSLDQGLQFLIQYYNGEERAKGNILERFSAQQFPDLHSELNLSSLELGDSALYFCASSVNLGGGNEKLFFGSGTQLSVL.

The chain couples TRBV4-1 to TRBJ2-1, with 11 bases fitting TRBD1. This CDR3 spans 15 amino acids. In germline, CDR1 is MGHRA, CDR2 YSYEKL. Germline trimming cut 2 bases from V and 9 bases from J; bases unmatched to any gene: 6. The CDR3 nucleotides read TGCGCCAGCAGCCAAAGGGGACAGGGGGTGAGTGAGCAGTTCTTC. It codes for CASSQRGQGVSEQFF.

A remark on this clone: In the same sample, other DNA sequences code for this CDR3. CDR3: CASSLAQAQETQYF. CDR3 sequence (DNA): TGCGCCAGCAGCTTGGCGCAGGCCCAAGAGACCCAGTACTTC. This rearrangement joins TRBV5-1 to TRBJ2-5; the D is unclear. V was shortened by 0 bases and J by 1 base, with 7 bases between the two germline ends. CDR1 is SGHRS, CDR2 YFSETQ, per germline. The CDR3 loop spans 14 amino acids.

The chain combines TRBV21-1 with TRBJ1-5. TRBV21-1 is a pseudogene segment. The CDR3 has 16 amino acids. CDR3 loop: CASSARVGRDNQPQHF. As DNA, the CDR3 is TGTGCCAGCAGCGCCCGGGTGGGACGGGACAATCAGCCCCAGCATTTT.

The chain is built from TRBV5-1 and TRBJ1-1; TRBD1 might be the D (5 bases). Germline V gene data show CDR1 as SGHRS and CDR2 as YFSETQ. This CDR3 has 14 amino acids. V lost 0 bases to trimming and J lost 11 bases, with 17 bases between them. CDR3 sequence reads: CASSLDRQPSGAFF. CDR3 coding DNA: TGCGCCAGCAGCTTGGATCGACAGCCCTCGGGGGCTTTCTTT.

J is TRBJ2-7 and V is TRBV14, with D possibly TRBD1 on 5 matching bases. The CDR3 consists of 15 residues. CDR1 is SGHDN, CDR2 FVKESK, per germline. Trimming shortened V by 1 base and J by 3 bases, and 13 bases separated the two germline ends. The CDR3 sequence is CASSQVRTTDYEQYF. CDR3 bases: TGTGCCAGCAGCCAAGTAAGGACAACCGACTACGAGCAGTACTTC.

This clone was recorded a few times. CDR3 nucleotide sequence: TGTGCCAGCAGCTTAGGCTCGGGACGACCCTATGGCTACACCTTC. Its translation: CASSLGSGRPYGYTF. The chain is built from TRBV5-4 and TRBJ1-2, with D perhaps TRBD1 (5 bases). The germline V and J ends were trimmed by 2 bases and 4 bases, with 15 bases remaining between them. This CDR3 spans 15 amino acids. Per the germline V gene, CDR1 is SGHNT and CDR2 is YYREEE (reference sequence). The full variable domain, with the rest looked up from reference TRBV5-4 and TRBJ1-2, is ETGVTQSPTHLIKTRGQQVTLRCSSQSGHNTVSWYQQALGQGPQFIFQYYREEENGRGNFPPRFSGLQFPNYSSELNVNALELDDSALYLCASSLGSGRPYGYTFGSGTRLTVV.

The genes are TRBV6-5 and TRBJ2-7; perhaps TRBD2 as D (6 bases). Germline lookup yields CDR1 MNHEY and CDR2 SVGAGI. This CDR3 region has 13 residues. V lost 6 bases to trimming and J lost 6 bases, with 15 bases between them. The CDR3 DNA reads as TGTGCCAGCAGCTCCCGCGGGGCCAGCGAGCAGTACTTC. This codes for CASSSRGASEQYF.

The V and J genes are TRBV5-1 and TRBJ2-5, with 10 bases fitting TRBD2. Germline lookup yields CDR1 SGHRS and CDR2 YFSETQ. This CDR3 spans 15 amino acids. V trimming: 1 base; J trimming: 2 bases; junction bases outside the gene matches: 2. The CDR3 is CASSLSSGGQETQYF. DNA of the CDR3: TGCGCCAGCAGCTTGTCTAGCGGGGGTCAAGAGACCCAGTACTTC.

The rearrangement uses TRBV7-9 and TRBJ1-1; D ambiguous. CDR1 is SEHNR, CDR2 FQNEAQ, per germline (reference sequence). The length of the CDR3 is 14 residues. Trimming removed 3 bases from V and 1 base from J, with 9 bases in between. As DNA, the CDR3 is TGTGCCAGCAGCTTCTCGATGAGGAACACTGAAGCTTTCTTT. Amino acids: CASSFSMRNTEAFF.

DNA for the CDR3: TGTGCCAGCAGTGTTGCAGGGGCGAACACTGAAGCTTTCTTT. Protein product: CASSVAGANTEAFF. The chain joins TRBV2 to TRBJ1-1, with D possibly TRBD1 on 6 matching bases. Germline V CDR1 and CDR2: SNHLY, FYNNEI. The ends were cut back, 4 bases at V and 1 base at J, with 10 bases in the middle. CDR3 length: 14 residues.

For the CDR3, the DNA is TGTGCCAGCAGTTGGTCGACAGGGAGGGGGCTAGCCAAAAACATTCAGTACTTC. This codes for CASSWSTGRGLAKNIQYF. This rearrangement joins TRBV28 to TRBJ2-4; D may match TRBD1 or TRBD2 (7 bases each). Trimming pared 4 bases from V and 0 bases from J, leaving 19 bases between. The CDR3 has 18 amino acids. The V gene's germline CDR1 is MDHEN and CDR2 SYDVKM.

The V call is TRBV7-9, the J call TRBJ2-1, with D possibly being TRBD1 or TRBD2 (5 bases each). Germline loops: CDR1 SEHNR, CDR2 FQNEAQ (reference sequence). This CDR3 is 15 amino acids long. Trimming left V 2 bases short and J 7 bases short, with 15 bases between. CDR3 sequence (DNA): TGTGCCAGCAGCTTACGGGGCGAAGGGTGGAATGAGCAGTTCTTC. Protein product: CASSLRGEGWNEQFF. Using reference TRBV7-9 and TRBJ2-1 for the parts outside the CDR3, the full variable domain is DTGVSQNPRHKITKRGQNVTFRCDPISEHNRLYWYRQTLGQGPEFLTYFQNEAQLEKSRLLSDRFSAERPKGSFSTLEIQRTEQGDSAMYLCASSLRGEGWNEQFFGPGTRLTVL.

The J gene is TRBJ2-3, the V gene TRBV5-1; D is undetermined. The V end was cut by 0 bases, the J end by 0 bases, with 8 bases between. Germline V gene data show CDR1 as SGHRS and CDR2 as YFSETQ. The CDR3 totals 15 residues. CDR3 coding DNA: TGCGCCAGCAGCTTGGCTCCAGAGAGCACAGATACGCAGTATTTT. Translated: CASSLAPESTDTQYF.

V and J are TRBV11-2 and TRBJ1-1, with D perhaps matching TRBD1 (5 bases). Germline V gene data show CDR1 as SGHAT and CDR2 as FQNNGV. The CDR3 length is 16 residues. V was clipped by 3 bases and J by 1 base, with 15 bases between them. CDR3 region: CASSFQRGGSNTEAFF. The CDR3 DNA reads as TGTGCCAGCAGCTTTCAACGGGGGGGGTCGAACACTGAAGCTTTCTTT.

V and J are TRBV2 and TRBJ1-3, with D maybe TRBD1 (6 bases). V lost 6 bases to trimming and J lost 2 bases, with 8 bases between them. The CDR3 sequence is 13 residues long. The germline CDR1 and CDR2 sequences are SNHLY and FYNNEI. CDR3 nucleotide sequence: TGTGCCAGCAGGAAGGGGGCTGGAAACACCATATATTTT. This translates into CASRKGAGNTIYF.